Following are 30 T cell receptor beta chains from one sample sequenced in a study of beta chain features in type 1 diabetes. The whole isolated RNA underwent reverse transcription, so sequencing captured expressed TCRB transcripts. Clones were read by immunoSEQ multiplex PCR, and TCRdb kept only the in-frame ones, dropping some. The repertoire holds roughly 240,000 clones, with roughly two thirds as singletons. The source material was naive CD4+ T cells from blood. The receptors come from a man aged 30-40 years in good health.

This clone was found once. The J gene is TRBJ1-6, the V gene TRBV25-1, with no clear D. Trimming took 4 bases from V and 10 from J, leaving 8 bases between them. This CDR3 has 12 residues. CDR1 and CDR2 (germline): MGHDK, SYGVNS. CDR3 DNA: TGTGCCAGCAGTGCCGGTCGGTCACCCCTCCACTTT. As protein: CASSAGRSPLHF.

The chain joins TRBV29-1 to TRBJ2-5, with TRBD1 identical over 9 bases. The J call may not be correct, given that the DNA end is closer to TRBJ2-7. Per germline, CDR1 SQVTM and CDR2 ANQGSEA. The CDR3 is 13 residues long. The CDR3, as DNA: TGCAGCGTTGATTCCGGACAGGGGAACGAGCAGTACTTC. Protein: CSVDSGQGNEQYF.

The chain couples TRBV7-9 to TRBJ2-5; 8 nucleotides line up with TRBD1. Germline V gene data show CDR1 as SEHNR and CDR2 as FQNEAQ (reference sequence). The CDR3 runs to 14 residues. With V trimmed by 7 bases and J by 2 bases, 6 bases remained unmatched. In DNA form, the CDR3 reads TGTGCCAGCAACCAGGGGACAGGTCAAGAGACCCAGTACTTC. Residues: CASNQGTGQETQYF.

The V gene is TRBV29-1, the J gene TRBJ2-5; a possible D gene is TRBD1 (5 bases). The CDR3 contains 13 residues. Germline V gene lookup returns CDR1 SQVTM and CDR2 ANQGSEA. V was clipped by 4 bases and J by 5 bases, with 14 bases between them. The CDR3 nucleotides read TGCAGCGTTGGACAGATTTTAGGGGAGACCCAGTACTTC. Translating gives CSVGQILGETQYF.

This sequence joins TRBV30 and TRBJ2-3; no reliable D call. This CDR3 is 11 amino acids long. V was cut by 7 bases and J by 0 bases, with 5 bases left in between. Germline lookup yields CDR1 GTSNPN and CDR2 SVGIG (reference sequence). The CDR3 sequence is CASSSTDTQYF. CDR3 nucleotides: TGTGCCTCCTCTAGCACAGATACGCAGTATTTT.

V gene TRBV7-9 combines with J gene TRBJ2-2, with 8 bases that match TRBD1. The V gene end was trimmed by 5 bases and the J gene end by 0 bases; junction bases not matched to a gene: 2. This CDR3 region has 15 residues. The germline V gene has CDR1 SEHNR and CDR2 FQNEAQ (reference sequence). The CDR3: CASSMGQANTGELFF. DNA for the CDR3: TGTGCCAGCAGCATGGGACAGGCGAACACCGGGGAGCTGTTTTTT. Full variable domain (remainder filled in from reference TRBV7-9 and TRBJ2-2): DTGVSQNPRHKITKRGQNVTFRCDPISEHNRLYWYRQTLGQGPEFLTYFQNEAQLEKSRLLSDRFSAERPKGSFSTLEIQRTEQGDSAMYLCASSMGQANTGELFFGEGSRLTVL.

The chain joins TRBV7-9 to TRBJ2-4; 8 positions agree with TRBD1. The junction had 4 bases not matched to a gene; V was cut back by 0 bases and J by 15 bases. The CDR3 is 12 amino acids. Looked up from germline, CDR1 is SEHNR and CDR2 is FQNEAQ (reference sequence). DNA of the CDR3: TGTGCCAGCAGCTTAGCGGGAGGACAGGGGTACTTC. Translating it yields CASSLAGGQGYF.

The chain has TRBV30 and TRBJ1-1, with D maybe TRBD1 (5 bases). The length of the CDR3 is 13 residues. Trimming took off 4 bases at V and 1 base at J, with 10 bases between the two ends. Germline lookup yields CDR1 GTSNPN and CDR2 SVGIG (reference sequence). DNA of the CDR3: TGTGCCTGGACTCGGACAACGAACACTGAAGCTTTCTTT. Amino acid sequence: CAWTRTTNTEAFF.

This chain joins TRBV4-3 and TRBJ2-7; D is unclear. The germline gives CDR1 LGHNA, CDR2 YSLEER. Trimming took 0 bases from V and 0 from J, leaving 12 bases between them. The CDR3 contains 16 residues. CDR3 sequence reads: CASSQDPLGASYEQYF. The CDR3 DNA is TGCGCCAGCAGCCAAGATCCACTGGGTGCCTCCTACGAGCAGTACTTC.

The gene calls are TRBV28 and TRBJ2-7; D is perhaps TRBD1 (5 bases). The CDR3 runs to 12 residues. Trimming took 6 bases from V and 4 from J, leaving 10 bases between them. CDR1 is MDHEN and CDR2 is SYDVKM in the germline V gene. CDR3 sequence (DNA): TGTGCCAGCAGAATTGCAGGGTACGAGCAGTACTTC. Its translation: CASRIAGYEQYF. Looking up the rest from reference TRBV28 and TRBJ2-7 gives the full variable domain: DVKVTQSSRYLVKRTGEKVFLECVQDMDHENMFWYRQDPGLGLRLIYFSYDVKMKEKGDIPEGYSVSREKKERFSLILESASTNQTSMYLCASRIAGYEQYFGPGTRLTVT.

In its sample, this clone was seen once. This chain's CDR3 is CASSLKITGSGANVLTF. The CDR3 nucleotides read TGTGCCAGCAGTCTTAAAATCACTGGCTCTGGGGCCAACGTCCTGACTTTC. The genes are TRBV13 and TRBJ2-6, with D unresolved. This CDR3 is 17 amino acids long. CDR1 and CDR2 from the germline V gene are PRHDT and FYEKMQ (reference sequence). Trimming stripped 6 bases from V and 0 bases from J, with 15 bases between.

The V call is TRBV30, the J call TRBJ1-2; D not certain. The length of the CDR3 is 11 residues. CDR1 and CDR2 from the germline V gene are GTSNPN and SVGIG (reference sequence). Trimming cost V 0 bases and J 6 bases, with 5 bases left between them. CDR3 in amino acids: CAWSVWNGYTF. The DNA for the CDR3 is TGTGCCTGGAGTGTATGGAATGGCTACACCTTC.

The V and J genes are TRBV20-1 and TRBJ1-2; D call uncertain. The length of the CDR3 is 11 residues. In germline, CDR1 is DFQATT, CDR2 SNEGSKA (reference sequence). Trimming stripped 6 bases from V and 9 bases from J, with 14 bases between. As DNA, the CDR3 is TGCAGTGCCCCCCAGGCCCATAGCTACACCTTC. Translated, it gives CSAPQAHSYTF.

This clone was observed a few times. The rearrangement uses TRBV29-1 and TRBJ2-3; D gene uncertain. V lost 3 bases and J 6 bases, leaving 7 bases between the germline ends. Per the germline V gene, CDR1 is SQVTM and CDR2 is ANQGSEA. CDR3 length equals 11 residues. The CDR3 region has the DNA TGCAGCGTTGATCGTTGGGATACGCAGTATTTT. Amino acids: CSVDRWDTQYF.

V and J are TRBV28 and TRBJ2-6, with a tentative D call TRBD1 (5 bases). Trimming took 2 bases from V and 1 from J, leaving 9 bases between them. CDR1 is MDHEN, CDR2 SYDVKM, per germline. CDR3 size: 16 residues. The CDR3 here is CASSLTGASGANVLTF. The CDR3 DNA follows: TGTGCCAGCAGTTTAACTGGGGCGTCTGGGGCCAACGTCCTGACTTTC.

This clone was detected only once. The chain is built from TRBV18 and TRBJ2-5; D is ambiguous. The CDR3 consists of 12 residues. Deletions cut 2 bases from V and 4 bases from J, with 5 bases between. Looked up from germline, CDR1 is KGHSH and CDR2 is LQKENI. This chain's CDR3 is CASSPSSETQYF. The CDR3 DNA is TGTGCCAGCTCACCAAGTTCAGAGACCCAGTACTTC.

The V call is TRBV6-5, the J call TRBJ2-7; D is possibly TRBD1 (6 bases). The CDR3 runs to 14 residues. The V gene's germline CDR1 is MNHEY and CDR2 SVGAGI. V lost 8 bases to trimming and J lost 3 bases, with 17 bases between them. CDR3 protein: CASRSGTTLYEQYF. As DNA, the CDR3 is TGTGCCAGCCGGTCCGGGACAACACTCTACGAGCAGTACTTC.

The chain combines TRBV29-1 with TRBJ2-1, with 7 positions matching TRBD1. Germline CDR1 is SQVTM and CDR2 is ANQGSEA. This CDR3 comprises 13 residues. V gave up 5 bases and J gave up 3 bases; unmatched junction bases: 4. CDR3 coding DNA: TGCAGCGTTCCCGGGACAGACTACAATGAGCAGTTCTTC. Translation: CSVPGTDYNEQFF.

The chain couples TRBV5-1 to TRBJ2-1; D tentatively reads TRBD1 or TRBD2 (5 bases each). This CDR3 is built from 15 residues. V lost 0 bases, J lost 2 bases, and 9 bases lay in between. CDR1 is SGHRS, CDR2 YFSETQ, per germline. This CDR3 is CASSLGGATYNEQFF. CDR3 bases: TGCGCCAGCAGCTTGGGAGGGGCAACCTACAATGAGCAGTTCTTC.

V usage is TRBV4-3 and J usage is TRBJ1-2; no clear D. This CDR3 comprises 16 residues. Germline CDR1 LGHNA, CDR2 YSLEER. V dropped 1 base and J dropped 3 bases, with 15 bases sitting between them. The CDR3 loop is CASSQVGRSPDYGYTF. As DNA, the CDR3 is TGCGCCAGCAGCCAAGTGGGGAGGAGTCCTGACTATGGCTACACCTTC.

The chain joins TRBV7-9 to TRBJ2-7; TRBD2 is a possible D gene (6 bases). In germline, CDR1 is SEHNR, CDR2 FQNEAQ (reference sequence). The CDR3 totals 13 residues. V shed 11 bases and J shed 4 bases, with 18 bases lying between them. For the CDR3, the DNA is TGTGCCGGTTCCCGTAGCGGAGCGTACGAGCAGTACTTC. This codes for CAGSRSGAYEQYF. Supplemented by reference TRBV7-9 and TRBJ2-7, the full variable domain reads DTGVSQNPRHKITKRGQNVTFRCDPISEHNRLYWYRQTLGQGPEFLTYFQNEAQLEKSRLLSDRFSAERPKGSFSTLEIQRTEQGDSAMYLCAGSRSGAYEQYFGPGTRLTVT.

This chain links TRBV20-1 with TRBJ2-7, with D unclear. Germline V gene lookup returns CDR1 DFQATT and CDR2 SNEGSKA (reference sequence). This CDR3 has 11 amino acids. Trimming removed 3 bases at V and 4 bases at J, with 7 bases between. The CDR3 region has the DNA TGCAGTGCTAGTTCCGAATACGAGCAGTACTTC. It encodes CSASSEYEQYF.

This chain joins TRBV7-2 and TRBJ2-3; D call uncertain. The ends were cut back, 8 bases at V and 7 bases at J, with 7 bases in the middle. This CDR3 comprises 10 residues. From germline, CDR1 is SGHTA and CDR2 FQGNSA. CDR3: CASSRNTQYF. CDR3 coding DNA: TGTGCCAGCTCAAGGAATACGCAGTATTTT.

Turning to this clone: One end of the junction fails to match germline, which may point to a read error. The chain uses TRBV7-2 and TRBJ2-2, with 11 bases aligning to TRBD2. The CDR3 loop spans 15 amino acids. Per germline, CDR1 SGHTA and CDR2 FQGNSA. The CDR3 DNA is TGTGCCAGCAGCCTAGCGGGAGGAGACACCGGGGAGCTGTTTTTT. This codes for CASSLAGGDTGELFF.

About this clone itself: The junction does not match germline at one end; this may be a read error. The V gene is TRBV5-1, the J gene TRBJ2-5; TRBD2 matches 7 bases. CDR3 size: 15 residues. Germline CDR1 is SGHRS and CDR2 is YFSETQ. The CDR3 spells CASCLAGSPQETQYF. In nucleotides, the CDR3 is TGCGCCAGCTGCTTAGCGGGCTCACCTCAAGAGACCCAGTACTTC.

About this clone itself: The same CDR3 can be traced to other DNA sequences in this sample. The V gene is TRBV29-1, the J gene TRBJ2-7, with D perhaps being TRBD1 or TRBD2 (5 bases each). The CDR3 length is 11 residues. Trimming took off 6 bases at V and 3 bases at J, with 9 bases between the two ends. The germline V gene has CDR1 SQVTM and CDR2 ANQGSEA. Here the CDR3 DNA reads TGCAGCGTCAAGGGGAGCTACGAGCAGTACTTC. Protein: CSVKGSYEQYF.

The CDR3 spells CSVELGARRYNEQFF. In DNA, the CDR3 is TGCAGCGTTGAATTAGGAGCGAGGAGGTACAATGAGCAGTTCTTC. The V call is TRBV29-1, the J call TRBJ2-1; TRBD2 is a possible D gene (5 bases). Germline V CDR1 and CDR2: SQVTM, ANQGSEA. V was clipped by 2 bases and J by 4 bases, with 15 bases between them. The CDR3 runs to 15 residues.

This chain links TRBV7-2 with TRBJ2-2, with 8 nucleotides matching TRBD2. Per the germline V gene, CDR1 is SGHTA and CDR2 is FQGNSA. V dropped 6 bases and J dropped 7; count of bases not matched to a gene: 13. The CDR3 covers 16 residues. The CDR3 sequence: CASSLSGTSFDGELFF. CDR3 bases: TGTGCCAGCAGTCTTAGTGGGACTAGTTTTGACGGGGAGCTGTTTTTT.

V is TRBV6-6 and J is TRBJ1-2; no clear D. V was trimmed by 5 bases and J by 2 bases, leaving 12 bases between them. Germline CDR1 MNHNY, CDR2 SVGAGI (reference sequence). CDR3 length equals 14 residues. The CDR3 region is CASSTPQENYGYTF. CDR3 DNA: TGTGCCAGCAGTACTCCGCAAGAGAACTATGGCTACACCTTC.

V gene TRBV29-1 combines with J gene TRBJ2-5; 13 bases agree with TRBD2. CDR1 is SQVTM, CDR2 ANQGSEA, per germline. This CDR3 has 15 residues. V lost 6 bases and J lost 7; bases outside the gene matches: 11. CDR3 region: CSVMVGTSGERTQYF. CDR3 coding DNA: TGCAGCGTCATGGTCGGGACTAGCGGGGAGAGGACCCAGTACTTC.